The 7 T cell receptor beta chains listed next were all sequenced from one sample in a study of T cell repertoires in cytomegalovirus infection. These receptors' antigens are unknown. TCRdb analysed the reads with MiXCR anew, one entry per CDR3 protein. This repertoire shows about 130,000 distinct CDR3 sequences, roughly a quarter found once; its top ten account for almost 35%. Material for sequencing was PBMCs, sequenced either directly or after in vitro stimulation (not recorded which). The receptors derive from a human donor in good health (CMV status not recorded). Some clones in this sample may be carry-over from other donors' samples.

The CDR3, as DNA: TGCACCGTCGGGACTAGCGCCAATCTTAACTACAATGAGCAGTTCTTC. Translating gives CTVGTSANLNYNEQFF. This chain uses TRBV20-1 with TRBJ2-1, with TRBD2 matching over 10 bases. The CDR3 loop spans 16 amino acids. Germline V CDR1 and CDR2: DFQATT, SNEGSKA (reference sequence).

The chain joins TRBV19 to TRBJ2-5; 7 bases agree with TRBD2. CDR1 is LNHDA and CDR2 is SQIVND in the germline V gene (reference sequence). This CDR3 is 13 amino acids long. V was pared by 0 bases and J by 5 bases, with 0 bases of the junction left unmatched. The CDR3 here is CASSIEGGETQYF. In nucleotides, the CDR3 is TGTGCCAGTAGTATAGAGGGGGGGGAGACCCAGTACTTC.

V is TRBV5-5 and J is TRBJ2-5, with 7 bases that match TRBD1. The trim removed 3 bases at V and 2 bases at J, leaving 4 bases unmatched. Per the germline V gene, CDR1 is SGHKS and CDR2 is YYEKEE (reference sequence). This CDR3 is 14 amino acids long. The CDR3: CASSSLGQQETQYF. In nucleotides, the CDR3 is TGTGCCAGCAGCTCCCTGGGACAGCAAGAGACCCAGTACTTC.

There are many counts of this clonotype. The V gene is TRBV7-2, the J gene TRBJ2-3, with TRBD2 as a possible D gene (6 bases). The germline V gene has CDR1 SGHTA and CDR2 FQGNSA. The CDR3 totals 13 residues. V was clipped by 7 bases and J by 8 bases, with 16 bases between them. The CDR3: CASTRDGSFTQYF. The CDR3 nucleotides are TGTGCCAGCACTCGGGACGGGAGTTTTACGCAGTATTTT.

This clonotype was seen at least ten times. This rearrangement joins TRBV7-2 to TRBJ2-3; TRBD2 matches at 8 bases. V was pared by 6 bases and J by 2 bases, with 7 bases of the junction left unmatched. The CDR3 is made up of 15 amino acids. Germline V gene sequence: CDR1 SGHTA, CDR2 FQGNSA. The CDR3 loop reads CASSPSGRDTDTQYF. The CDR3 bases are TGTGCCAGCAGTCCAAGCGGGAGAGACACAGATACGCAGTATTTT.

Only a few counts were recorded for this clonotype. V and J are TRBV6-5 and TRBJ1-4, with D perhaps matching TRBD1 (5 bases). The CDR3 spans 15 residues. V lost 2 bases and J lost 4, with 11 bases in between. Germline CDR1 is MNHEY and CDR2 is SVGAGI. For the CDR3, the DNA is TGTGCCAGCAGTTACCGGGACGCGGATAATGAAAAACTGTTTTTT. It codes for CASSYRDADNEKLFF.

The genes are TRBV24-1 and TRBJ1-5; D remains unclear. The V end lost 7 bases, the J end lost 0 bases, and 6 bases lay between the germline ends. The CDR3 covers 13 residues. The germline gives CDR1 KGHDR, CDR2 SFDVKD. CDR3 DNA sequence: TGTGCCACCAGGGGAAATAGCAATCAGCCCCAGCATTTT. This sequence encodes CATRGNSNQPQHF.